This T cell receptor (beta chain) was sequenced in a study of cytomegalovirus exposure and HLA in healthy donors. Across the study: An earlier analysis found some 100 million unique TCR beta sequences from 150 million to 200 million T cells.

Findings of the study overall: When a later analysis was performed, an Asian-associated ancestry cluster reportedly had fewer N-insertions than the roughly 640-donor mean.

As regards this clone: As yet, its antigen is unknown.

Primers for the PCR totalled 60 Vbeta and 13 Jbeta. Only in-frame clones appear in the TCRdb table, and some are missing; sequencing was by immunoSEQ multiplex PCR. The sample carries approximately 92,000 clones, approximately 80% recorded once. Unmatched junction bases numbered 4, after V lost 7 bases and J lost 3 bases. Germline CDR1 and CDR2: SGHAT and FQNNGV. The CDR3 has 14 amino acids. The chain recombines TRBV11-2 with TRBJ2-1; 9 bases are a match to TRBD2. The sequenced sample was PBMCs. This receptor was identified in a woman in her 70s in good health and CMV-seropositive. In DNA form, the CDR3 reads TGTGCCAGCACGCAGCGGGGGGTCTACAATGAGCAGTTCTTC. Its translation: CASTQRGVYNEQFF.